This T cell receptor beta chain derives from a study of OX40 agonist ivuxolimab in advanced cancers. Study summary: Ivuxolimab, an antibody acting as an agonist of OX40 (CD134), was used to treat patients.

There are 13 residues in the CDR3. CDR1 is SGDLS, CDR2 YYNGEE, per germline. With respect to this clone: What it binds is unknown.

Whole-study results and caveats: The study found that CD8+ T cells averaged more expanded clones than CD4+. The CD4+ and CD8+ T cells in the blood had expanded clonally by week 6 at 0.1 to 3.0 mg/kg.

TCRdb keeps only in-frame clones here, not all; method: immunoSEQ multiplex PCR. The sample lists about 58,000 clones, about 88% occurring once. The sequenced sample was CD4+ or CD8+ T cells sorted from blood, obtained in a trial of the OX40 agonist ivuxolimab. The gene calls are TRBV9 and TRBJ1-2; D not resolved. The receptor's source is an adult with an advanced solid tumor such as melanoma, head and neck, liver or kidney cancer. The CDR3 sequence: CASRPHPNYGYTF. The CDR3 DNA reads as TGTGCATCAAGGCCCCACCCTAACTATGGCTACACCTTC.